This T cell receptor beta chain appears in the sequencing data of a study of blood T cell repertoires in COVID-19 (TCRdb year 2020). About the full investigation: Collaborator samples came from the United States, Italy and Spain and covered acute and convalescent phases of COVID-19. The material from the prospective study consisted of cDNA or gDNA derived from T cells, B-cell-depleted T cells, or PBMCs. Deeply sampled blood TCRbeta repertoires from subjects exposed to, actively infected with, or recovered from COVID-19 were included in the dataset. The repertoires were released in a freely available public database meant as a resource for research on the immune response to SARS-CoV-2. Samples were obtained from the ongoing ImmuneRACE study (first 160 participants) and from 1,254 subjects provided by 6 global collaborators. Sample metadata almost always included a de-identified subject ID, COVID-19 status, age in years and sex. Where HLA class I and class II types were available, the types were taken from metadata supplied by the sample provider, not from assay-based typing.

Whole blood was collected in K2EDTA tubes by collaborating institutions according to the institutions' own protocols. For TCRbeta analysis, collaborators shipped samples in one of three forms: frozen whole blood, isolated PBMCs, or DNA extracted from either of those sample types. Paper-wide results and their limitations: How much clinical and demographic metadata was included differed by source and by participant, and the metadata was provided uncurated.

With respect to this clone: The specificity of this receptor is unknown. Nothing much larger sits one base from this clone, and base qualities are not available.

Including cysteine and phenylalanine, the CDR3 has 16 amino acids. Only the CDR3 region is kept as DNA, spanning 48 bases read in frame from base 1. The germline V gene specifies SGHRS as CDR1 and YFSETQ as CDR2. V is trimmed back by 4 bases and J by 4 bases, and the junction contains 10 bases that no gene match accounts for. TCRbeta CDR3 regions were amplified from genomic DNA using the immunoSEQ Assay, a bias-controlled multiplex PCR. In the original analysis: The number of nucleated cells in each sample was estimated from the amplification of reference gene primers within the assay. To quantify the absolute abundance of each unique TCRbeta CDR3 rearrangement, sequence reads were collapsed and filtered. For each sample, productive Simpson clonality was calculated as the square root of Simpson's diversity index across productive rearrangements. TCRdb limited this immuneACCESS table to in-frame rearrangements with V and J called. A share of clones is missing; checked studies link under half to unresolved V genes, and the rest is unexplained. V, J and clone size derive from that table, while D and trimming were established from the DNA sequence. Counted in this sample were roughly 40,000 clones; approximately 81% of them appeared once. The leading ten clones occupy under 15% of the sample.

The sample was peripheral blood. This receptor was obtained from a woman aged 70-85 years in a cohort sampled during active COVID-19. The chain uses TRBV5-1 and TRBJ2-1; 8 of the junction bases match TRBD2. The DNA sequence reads TGCGCCAGCAGCCCTGAAGCGGGAGACCCTTACAATGAGCAGTTCTTC. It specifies CASSPEAGDPYNEQFF.